This T cell receptor (beta chain) is drawn from a study of blood T cell repertoires in COVID-19. About the study: Samples taken during acute and convalescent COVID-19 were collected in the United States, Italy and Spain. The analysed material was cDNA or gDNA that came from T cells, B-cell-depleted T cells, or PBMCs.

The CDR3 length is 15 residues. Losses at the gene ends were 1 base for V and 5 bases for J; bases not matched to a gene: 8. From germline, CDR1 is LNHNV and CDR2 YYDKDF (reference sequence). The repertoire was sequenced with immunoSEQ multiplex PCR; TCRdb's copy has only in-frame clones and lacks some. The sample lists over 130,000 clones; approximately 88% were seen once. The source is a man aged 60-69 years with active or convalescent COVID-19. The sample taken for sequencing was peripheral blood. The V call is TRBV15, the J call TRBJ2-7, with TRBD2 identical over 7 bases. CDR3 residues: CATSRGPAGSNEQYF. The CDR3 nucleotides read TGTGCCACCAGCAGAGGACCAGCGGGATCGAACGAGCAGTACTTC. Supplemented by reference TRBV15 and TRBJ2-7, the full variable domain reads DAMVIQNPRYQVTQFGKPVTLSCSQTLNHNVMYWYQQKSSQAPKLLFHYYDKDFNNEADTPDNFQSRRPNTSFCFLDIRSPGLGDTAMYLCATSRGPAGSNEQYFGPGTRLTVT.